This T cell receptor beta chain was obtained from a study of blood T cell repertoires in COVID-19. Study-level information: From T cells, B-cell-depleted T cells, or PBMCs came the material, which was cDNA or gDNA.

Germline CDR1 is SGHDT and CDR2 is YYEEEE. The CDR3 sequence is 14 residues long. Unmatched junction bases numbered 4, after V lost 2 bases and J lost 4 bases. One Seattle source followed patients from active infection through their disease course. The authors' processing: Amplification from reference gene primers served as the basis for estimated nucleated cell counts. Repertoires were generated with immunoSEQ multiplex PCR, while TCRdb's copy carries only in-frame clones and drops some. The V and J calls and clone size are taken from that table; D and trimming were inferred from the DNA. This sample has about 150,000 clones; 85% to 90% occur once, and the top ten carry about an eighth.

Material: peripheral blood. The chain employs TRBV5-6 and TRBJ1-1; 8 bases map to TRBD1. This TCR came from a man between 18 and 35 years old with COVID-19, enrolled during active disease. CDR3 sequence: CASSFGQGATEAFF. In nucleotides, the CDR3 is TGTGCCAGCAGCTTTGGTCAGGGGGCCACTGAAGCTTTCTTT.